Listed here are 15 T cell receptor beta chains from one sample, sequenced in a study of shared clonotypes between healthy human individuals. Profiling relied on immunoSEQ multiplex PCR, and the TCRdb table lists in-frame clones only, not all of them. The sample lists 1.5 million to 1.9 million clones; approximately 98% were seen once. The material sequenced was naive CD4+ T cells sorted from blood. Documented subset: CD45RA+ positively selected. Receptor source: a man aged 25-40 years in good health.

The chain links TRBV27 to TRBJ1-2, with D perhaps TRBD1 (6 bases). This CDR3 is built from 14 residues. The germline V gene has CDR1 MNHEY and CDR2 SMNVEV (reference sequence). V was cut by 8 bases and J by 8 bases, with 21 bases left in between. The CDR3 here is CASAPGQLTSGYTF. The CDR3 region has the DNA TGTGCCAGCGCACCCGGACAGTTAACATCAGGCTACACCTTC.

The chain uses TRBV9 and TRBJ2-1; D possibly corresponds to TRBD2 (6 bases). Germline CDR1 SGDLS, CDR2 YYNGEE. The CDR3 is 15 residues long. Trimming took 2 bases from V and 5 from J, leaving 14 bases between them. CDR3: CASSVRDSPDNEQFF. CDR3 DNA: TGTGCCAGCAGCGTCCGGGACTCACCCGACAATGAGCAGTTCTTC.

The CDR3 region is CASSKLTGQALNEQFF. CDR3 nucleotide sequence: TGTGCCAGCAGCAAATTAACGGGACAGGCTCTCAATGAGCAGTTCTTC. V is TRBV11-2 and J is TRBJ2-1; 8 bases map to TRBD1. J was trimmed by 6 bases and V by 5 bases; bases with no gene match: 12. This CDR3 has 16 residues. CDR1 SGHAT and CDR2 FQNNGV come from the germline V gene.

The chain links TRBV18 to TRBJ2-7, with D perhaps TRBD1 (6 bases). The CDR3 is 15 residues long. Germline CDR1 is KGHSH and CDR2 is LQKENI. The V end lost 1 base, the J end lost 8 bases, and 18 bases lay between the germline ends. The DNA of the CDR3 is TGTGCCAGCTCACCACGGGACACCAACCTGGCCCAGCAGTACTTC. Protein: CASSPRDTNLAQQYF.

V is TRBV5-1 and J is TRBJ1-2; TRBD1 matches at 8 bases. Trimming took 4 bases from V and 4 from J; bases not matched to a gene: 15. The germline gives CDR1 SGHRS, CDR2 YFSETQ. CDR3 size: 17 residues. CDR3 nucleotides: TGCGCCAGCAGCCCCGTCAAGGACAGGGTGGTAGGCTATGGCTACACCTTC. Protein: CASSPVKDRVVGYGYTF.

The genes are TRBV11-2 and TRBJ2-1, with D possibly being TRBD1 (6 bases). Germline V CDR1 and CDR2: SGHAT, FQNNGV. V gave up 3 bases and J gave up 9 bases, with 12 bases separating them. CDR3 size: 13 residues. CDR3 loop: CASSLVRRGEQFF. The DNA for the CDR3 is TGTGCCAGCAGCTTGGTGCGCAGGGGTGAGCAGTTCTTC. The full variable domain, in which reference TRBV11-2 and TRBJ2-1 provide the parts outside the CDR3, is EAGVAQSPRYKIIEKRQSVAFWCNPISGHATLYWYQQILGQGPKLLIQFQNNGVVDDSQLPKDRFSAERLKGVDSTLKIQPAKLEDSAVYLCASSLVRRGEQFFGPGTRLTVL.

This clone was recorded once. This chain connects TRBV18 to TRBJ2-7, with D hard to call. V was cut by 3 bases and J by 3 bases, with 12 bases left in between. This CDR3 contains 14 residues. CDR1 is KGHSH and CDR2 is LQKENI in the germline V gene. Here the CDR3 reads CASSPFAEFYEQYF. CDR3 sequence (DNA): TGTGCCAGCTCACCTTTTGCAGAGTTCTACGAGCAGTACTTC.

The chain joins TRBV18 to TRBJ1-1; possibly TRBD1 for D (5 bases). CDR1 KGHSH and CDR2 LQKENI come from the germline V gene. Trimming stripped 2 bases from V and 5 bases from J, with 15 bases between. The CDR3 sequence is 15 residues long. The CDR3 DNA sequence: TGTGCCAGCTCACCAGAGGTCGGCAGGGTGACTGAAGCTTTCTTT. Protein sequence: CASSPEVGRVTEAFF.

The chain carries TRBV5-1 and TRBJ1-3; D may be TRBD1 (5 bases). CDR3 length: 14 amino acids. Germline CDR1 reads SGHRS; CDR2 reads YFSETQ. Deletions cut 5 bases from V and 2 bases from J, with 11 bases between. CDR3 bases: TGCGCCAGCAGTCGGAGGGGCCCTGGAAACACCATATATTTT. It specifies CASSRRGPGNTIYF.

V and J are TRBV27 and TRBJ1-5; D is undetermined. Trimming removed 3 bases at V and 0 bases at J, with 3 bases between. This CDR3 is 13 amino acids long. Germline V lookup: CDR1 MNHEY, CDR2 SMNVEV (reference sequence). The DNA of the CDR3 is TGTGCCAGCAGTTTCCTTAGCAATCAGCCCCAGCATTTT. Translated: CASSFLSNQPQHF.

The CDR3 region is CSVGTVGGNEQFF. CDR3 nucleotides: TGCAGCGTTGGAACGGTAGGGGGGAATGAGCAGTTCTTC. The chain has TRBV29-1 and TRBJ2-1; D could derive from TRBD1 or TRBD2 (6 bases each). This CDR3 is 13 amino acids long. Germline values: CDR1 SQVTM, CDR2 ANQGSEA. The ends were cut back, 4 bases at V and 7 bases at J, with 14 bases in the middle.

The J gene is TRBJ1-2, the V gene TRBV19, with TRBD1 matching 8 bases. V shed 5 bases and J 0 bases; nucleotides not matched to a gene: 14. Germline CDR1 LNHDA, CDR2 SQIVND (reference sequence). The CDR3 loop spans 18 amino acids. The CDR3 DNA reads TGTGCCAGTAGTCTATCCTCCGGGACAGGCCTTTCTAACTATGGCTACACCTTC. Translating gives CASSLSSGTGLSNYGYTF.

This chain links TRBV5-4 with TRBJ2-3; D remains unclear. CDR1 and CDR2 (germline): SGHNT, YYREEE (reference sequence). Trimming pared 2 bases from V and 7 bases from J, leaving 14 bases between. This CDR3 contains 14 residues. CDR3 in DNA: TGTGCCAGCAGCTTAAGGAGCGAACAGCATACGCAGTATTTT. It codes for CASSLRSEQHTQYF.

V gene TRBV2 combines with J gene TRBJ1-1; 8 bases fit TRBD1. CDR3 length equals 15 residues. Germline CDR1 and CDR2: SNHLY and FYNNEI. J gave up 1 base and V 6 bases, and 7 bases lay outside the gene matches. The CDR3 DNA reads TGTGCCAGCAGAGGGACAGGCGTTACGAACACTGAAGCTTTCTTT. It specifies CASRGTGVTNTEAFF.

V is TRBV6-5 and J is TRBJ2-7, with 7 bases aligning to TRBD1. CDR1 and CDR2 (germline): MNHEY, SVGAGI. V shed 2 bases, J shed 7 bases, and the junction held 5 bases outside the gene matches. The CDR3 has 13 amino acids. The CDR3 loop reads CASSYVTGREQYF. The CDR3 bases are TGTGCCAGCAGTTACGTGACAGGGCGGGAGCAGTACTTC.